The entry below gives a single TCR beta chain sequence along with its context. Antigen: not known. This sample is drawn from a study of shared clonotypes between healthy human individuals. Study-wide findings and caveats: About 5% was the fraction of naive CD4 clonotypes found shared across four donors.

Generated by immunoSEQ multiplex PCR, the TCRdb table keeps only in-frame clones and is missing some. The sample shows around 2,000,000 clones, about 92% of them seen only once. The CDR3 extends over 14 amino acids. The V gene lost 2 bases and the J gene lost 3 bases, with 9 bases spanning the gap. The germline CDR1 and CDR2 sequences are MNHEY and SMNVEV (reference sequence). In the naive CD8 group, cells lacked CD45RO and were positively selected for CCR7, so terminally differentiated effector memory CD45RA+ cells were left out. Within Nashville, Tennessee resided all donors, each a Caucasian adult.

The chain has TRBV27 and TRBJ2-3; D gene unclear. The TCR comes from a man between 18 and 29 years old in good health. Some clones in this sample may be carry-over from other donors' samples. The sample taken for sequencing was naive CD8+ T cells from PBMCs. Written as DNA, the CDR3 is TGTGCCAGCAGTTTAGAACGCGATACAGATACGCAGTATTTT. It specifies CASSLERDTDTQYF.